Following are 2 T cell receptor beta chains from one sample sequenced in a study of T cell changes during pregnancy in multiple sclerosis. Sequencing used immunoSEQ multiplex PCR; TCRdb keeps in-frame clones, though not all of them. Of about 22,000 clones listed, 80% to 95% are singletons. Here the sequenced sample was CD4+ T cells from peripheral blood mononuclear cells, taken in the third trimester of pregnancy. The source is a female donor with multiple sclerosis, enrolled in a pregnancy study.

The genes are TRBV30 and TRBJ2-3, with D maybe TRBD2 (6 bases). V was shortened by 2 bases and J by 1 base, with 7 bases between the two germline ends. The CDR3 length is 13 residues. The germline gives CDR1 GTSNPN, CDR2 SVGIG (reference sequence). The CDR3 DNA reads as TGTGCCTGGAGTTGGGGGGGCACAGATACGCAGTATTTT. The encoded protein is CAWSWGGTDTQYF.

The chain recombines TRBV6-6 with TRBJ1-5, with a weak D call TRBD1 (6 bases). V lost 7 bases and J lost 9, with 22 bases in between. From germline, CDR1 is MNHNY and CDR2 SVGAGI (reference sequence). This CDR3 is built from 15 residues. The CDR3 is CASKTLAGAGGPQHF. As DNA, the CDR3 is TGTGCCAGCAAAACCTTAGCAGGGGCGGGTGGGCCCCAGCATTTT.